These 22 T cell receptor beta chains were sequenced from one sample in a study of blood T cells in healthy people across ages. Together with a sample-barcoded 5' primer, a J-beta primer mix was included in a second PCR lasting roughly 6 to 12 cycles. TCRdb re-called the 5' RACE reads with MiXCR, one entry per CDR3 protein. Of about 540,000 distinct CDR3 sequences listed, less than 25% were seen once; the top ten hold approximately 8.7%. A further study also used this sample, focusing on T cells of mothers and their children.

Sequencing used blood. The receptors here all came from a boy aged 5-17 years in good health.

This clonotype was seen repeatedly, ten times or more. The chain employs TRBV10-3 and TRBJ2-7; 11 positions agree with TRBD2. V lost 2 bases, J lost 2 bases, and 2 bases stayed unmatched. CDR3 length equals 15 residues. Germline V CDR1 and CDR2: ENHRY, SYGVKD. The CDR3 coding sequence is TGTGCCATCAGTGAGCAGGGACTAGCGGCCTACGAGCAGTACTTC. Its protein is CAISEQGLAAYEQYF.

The genes are TRBV28 and TRBJ2-1; D gene uncertain. Germline V gives CDR1 MDHEN, CDR2 SYDVKM. The CDR3 is made up of 13 amino acids. Trimming removed 4 bases at V and 7 bases at J, with 11 bases between. CDR3 in DNA: TGTGCCAGCAGTTCAAGTAGGACGAATGAGCAGTTCTTC. It translates to CASSSSRTNEQFF.

The chain uses TRBV15 and TRBJ2-5; 8 bases line up with TRBD2. Germline V lookup: CDR1 LNHNV, CDR2 YYDKDF (reference sequence). V dropped 4 bases and J dropped 4; count of bases not matched to a gene: 11. The CDR3 consists of 16 residues. CDR3 protein: CATSMGLTGGRETQYF. Here the CDR3 DNA reads TGTGCCACCAGCATGGGACTAACGGGAGGGAGAGAGACCCAGTACTTC.

This clonotype was observed a few times. The V gene is TRBV7-2, the J gene TRBJ2-4; tentative D call: TRBD2 (6 bases). The V and J ends lost 4 bases and 0 bases respectively, with 19 bases between them. The CDR3 sequence is 18 residues long. Germline V gene sequence: CDR1 SGHTA, CDR2 FQGNSA. The CDR3 spells CASSSSQTSTVAKNIQYF. The CDR3 bases are TGTGCCAGCAGCTCATCCCAGACTAGTACGGTAGCCAAAAACATTCAGTACTTC.

This clonotype came up a few times. The chain recombines TRBV4-2 with TRBJ2-5; D tentatively fits TRBD1 or TRBD2 (5 bases each). The end of the DNA fits TRBJ2-7 better, so the J call may be wrong. Per the germline V gene, CDR1 is LGHNA and CDR2 is YNFKEQ. The length of the CDR3 is 18 residues. CDR3 nucleotide sequence: TGTGCCAGCAGCCAATCTGTTCTGGGGGACCGTCACTCCTACGAGCAGTACTTC. Amino acid sequence: CASSQSVLGDRHSYEQYF.

The chain carries TRBV11-2 and TRBJ2-5, with unresolved D. With the DNA end fitting TRBJ2-1 better, the J assignment may be wrong. The CDR3 sequence is 15 residues long. Germline V gene data show CDR1 as SGHAT and CDR2 as FQNNGV. CDR3: CASSPPERSRNEQFF. The CDR3 DNA reads as TGTGCCAGCAGCCCACCCGAACGGAGCCGGAATGAGCAGTTCTTC.

This clonotype was seen at least ten times. The rearrangement joins TRBV6-2 or TRBV6-3 to TRBJ2-6; D ambiguous. The CDR3 loop spans 16 amino acids. CDR1 and CDR2 from the germline V gene are MNHEY and SVGEGT. V was cut by 7 bases and J by 0 bases, with 13 bases left in between. This CDR3 reads CASTKDVGSGANVLTF. CDR3 in DNA: TGTGCCAGCACCAAGGATGTGGGCTCTGGGGCCAACGTCCTGACTTTC.

This clonotype was seen just once. CDR3 amino acids: CASRRTGGPEAFF. The CDR3 DNA sequence: TGTGCCAGCAGGAGGACAGGCGGTCCCGAAGCTTTCTTT. The chain employs TRBV28 and TRBJ1-1, with 7 bases identical to TRBD1. This CDR3 comprises 13 residues. The junction had 9 bases not matched to a gene; V was cut back by 6 bases and J by 8 bases. CDR1 and CDR2 from the germline V gene are MDHEN and SYDVKM. Using reference TRBV28 and TRBJ1-1 for the parts outside the CDR3, the full variable domain is DVKVTQSSRYLVKRTGEKVFLECVQDMDHENMFWYRQDPGLGLRLIYFSYDVKMKEKGDIPEGYSVSREKKERFSLILESASTNQTSMYLCASRRTGGPEAFFGQGTRLTVV.

This chain links TRBV29-1 with TRBJ1-2; D uncertain. Per germline, CDR1 SQVTM and CDR2 ANQGSEA. The CDR3 is made up of 12 amino acids. V was trimmed by 7 bases and J by 13 bases, leaving 22 bases between them. In nucleotides, the CDR3 is TGCAGCGGTGAGGACGAAGCTGCTATCGGCACCTTC. Protein: CSGEDEAAIGTF.

This chain joins TRBV6-6 and TRBJ2-5, with D hard to call. The ends were cut back, 6 bases at V and 5 bases at J, with 19 bases in the middle. Germline-derived CDR1 and CDR2 are MNHNY and SVGAGI (reference sequence). This CDR3 has 15 residues. The CDR3 region has the DNA TGTGCCAGCAGCCCCCGCGGCGCAGGACCGGAGACCCAGTACTTC. Its protein is CASSPRGAGPETQYF.

This chain connects TRBV5-1 to TRBJ2-1; no clear D. Trimming took off 4 bases at V and 0 bases at J, with 11 bases between the two ends. This CDR3 has 15 amino acids. The germline V gene has CDR1 SGHRS and CDR2 YFSETQ. The CDR3 sequence: CASSPGSSSYNEQFF. The CDR3 bases are TGCGCCAGCAGCCCGGGCTCGAGCTCCTACAATGAGCAGTTCTTC.

The CDR3 DNA reads as TGTGCCAGCAGCTTAGGAGTCCTAGAGACCCAGTACTTC. It encodes CASSLGVLETQYF. V usage is TRBV7-3 and J usage is TRBJ2-5; no definite D call. Trimming removed 2 bases at V and 4 bases at J, with 8 bases between. Per the germline V gene, CDR1 is SGHTA and CDR2 is FQGTGA. The CDR3 is made up of 13 amino acids. Complete variable domain (other parts from reference TRBV7-3 and TRBJ2-5): GAGVSQTPSNKVTEKGKYVELRCDPISGHTALYWYRQSLGQGPEFLIYFQGTGAADDSGLPNDRFFAVRPEGSVSTLKIQRTERGDSAVYLCASSLGVLETQYFGPGTRLLVL.

This clonotype was counted between two and nine times. The V call is TRBV9, the J call TRBJ2-5, with D hard to call. The CDR3 contains 15 residues. The germline V gene encodes CDR1 SGDLS and CDR2 YYNGEE. The germline V and J ends were trimmed by 0 bases and 1 base, with 10 bases remaining between them. The chain's CDR3 is CASSVAPGLQETQYF. CDR3 nucleotide sequence: TGTGCCAGCAGCGTAGCTCCTGGTCTCCAAGAGACCCAGTACTTC.

This clonotype has only a few counts. The chain is built from TRBV7-2 and TRBJ2-7, with 9 bases matching TRBD2. The CDR3 spans 17 residues. V lost 2 bases, J lost 2 bases, and 10 bases stayed unmatched. The germline V gene encodes CDR1 SGHTA and CDR2 FQGNSA. The CDR3 region is CASSLPQRGASTYEQYF. The CDR3 DNA follows: TGTGCCAGCAGCTTACCCCAGCGGGGGGCGAGCACCTACGAGCAGTACTTC.

This clonotype was seen a handful of times. The chain uses TRBV2 and TRBJ1-2; 9 bases fit TRBD1. Germline CDR1 is SNHLY and CDR2 is FYNNEI. The CDR3 length is 13 residues. Trimming removed 8 bases from V and 4 bases from J; junction bases left unmatched: 5. Here the CDR3 reads CASQGQGTYGYTF. The CDR3 DNA follows: TGTGCCAGCCAGGGACAGGGAACCTATGGCTACACCTTC.

For the CDR3, the DNA is TGTGCCAGCAGTGACCGCCCGGAAGCCACTGAAGCTTTCTTT. It codes for CASSDRPEATEAFF. The chain combines TRBV6-4 with TRBJ1-1; no clear D. The CDR3 is 14 amino acids. Germline CDR1 MRHNA, CDR2 SNTAGT. V was trimmed by 2 bases and J by 4 bases, leaving 11 bases between them.

The chain has TRBV2 and TRBJ2-5, with D perhaps TRBD1 (6 bases). The CDR3 contains 12 residues. The germline gives CDR1 SNHLY, CDR2 FYNNEI. Trimming shortened V by 9 bases and J by 5 bases, and 13 bases separated the two germline ends. CDR3 in DNA: TGTGCCAGAAAGGGGGTTGGCGAGACCCAGTACTTC. Residues: CARKGVGETQYF.

The chain uses TRBV5-1 and TRBJ1-1, with TRBD1 identical over 7 bases. The CDR3 runs to 16 residues. Per germline, CDR1 SGHRS and CDR2 YFSETQ. V trimming: 3 bases; J trimming: 1 base; junction bases outside the gene matches: 9. The CDR3 sequence: CASSSPTWTGNTEAFF. CDR3 nucleotide sequence: TGCGCCAGCAGCTCCCCCACCTGGACAGGGAACACTGAAGCTTTCTTT.

This clonotype was observed a few times. The V and J genes are TRBV20-1 and TRBJ1-3; TRBD1 is a possible D gene (5 bases). V shed 0 bases and J shed 2 bases, with 8 bases lying between them. This CDR3 comprises 14 residues. The germline CDR1 and CDR2 sequences are DFQATT and SNEGSKA (reference sequence). The CDR3 bases are TGCAGTGCTAGAGATCCGGGGGCTGGAAACACCATATATTTT. Protein sequence: CSARDPGAGNTIYF.

The chain is built from TRBV3-1 and TRBJ1-2; D gene unclear. Between the trimmed V and J ends, which lost 4 bases and 1 base, there was a span of 16 bases. This CDR3 has 16 residues. The V gene's germline CDR1 is LGHDT and CDR2 YNNKEL (reference sequence). CDR3 nucleotides: TGTGCCAGCAGCCCCCGCTCTAGGGTCCTTAACTATGGCTACACCTTC. Residues: CASSPRSRVLNYGYTF.

This clonotype was recorded a few times. The chain uses TRBV2 and TRBJ1-4, with a tentative D call TRBD1 (6 bases). With 3 bases removed from V and 6 bases from J, the gap between germline ends came to 14 bases. Germline loops: CDR1 SNHLY, CDR2 FYNNEI. This CDR3 comprises 15 residues. DNA of the CDR3: TGTGCCAGCAGTGAGAGTGGGGGCAGATATGAAAAACTGTTTTTT. It specifies CASSESGGRYEKLFF.

In DNA form, the CDR3 reads TGTGCCAGCAGCCCAGAGGGGGGTACTCAAGAGACCCAGTACTTC. This sequence encodes CASSPEGGTQETQYF. This sequence joins TRBV7-2 and TRBJ2-5, with D perhaps being TRBD1 or TRBD2 (6 bases each). The germline gives CDR1 SGHTA, CDR2 FQGNSA. The CDR3 is made up of 15 amino acids. V was pared by 5 bases and J by 2 bases, with 15 bases between.